These 3 T cell receptor beta chains came from one sample sequenced in a study of T cells in women clearing cervical HPV infection. TCRdb keeps only in-frame clones here, not all; method: immunoSEQ multiplex PCR. The listing contains 30,000 or so clones. The sample taken for sequencing was blood buffy coat. These receptors were collected from a woman between 18 and 70 years old with a cervical HPV16 infection that either progressed to CIN3+ or cleared (not recorded which).

About this clone: The read falls 3 residues short of the CDR3 end, and the missing part is taken from the germline J gene. This chain connects TRBV5-1 to TRBJ2-7; 10 bases agree with TRBD2. This CDR3 contains 15 residues. CDR1 SGHRS and CDR2 YFSETQ come from the germline V gene. V shed 0 bases and J 6 bases; nucleotides not matched to a gene: 6. This CDR3 is CASSLAAGGRSEQYF. The part of the CDR3 DNA that was read is TGCGCCAGCAGCTTGGCAGCGGGAGGGCGTAGCGAG.

Turning to this clone: Sequencing ends 3 residues short of the CDR3 end; the germline J gene provides the rest. V gene TRBV18 combines with J gene TRBJ2-7, with D tentatively TRBD2 (6 bases). Germline CDR1 is KGHSH and CDR2 is LQKENI. V shed 2 bases and J shed 1 base, with 12 bases lying between them. CDR3 length: 15 amino acids. CDR3 DNA (partial): TGTGCCAGCTCACCAGGTCGCGGGGAGTCCTACGAG. It encodes CASSPGRGESYE. The whole CDR3 sequence reads CASSPGRGESYEQYF. The full variable domain, in which reference TRBV18 and TRBJ2-7 provide the parts outside the CDR3, is NAGVMQNPRHLVRRRGQEARLRCSPMKGHSHVYWYRQLPEEGLKFMVYLQKENIIDESGMPKERFSAEFPKEGPSILRIQQVVRGDSAAYFCASSPGRGESYEQYFGPGTRLTVT.

Remarks on this clone: The CDR3 end lies 3 residues beyond the end of the read and is filled in from the germline J gene. This chain links TRBV3-1 (or the pseudogene TRBV3-2) with TRBJ2-1; the D is unclear. The CDR3 length is 15 residues. Germline values: CDR1 LGHDT, CDR2 YNNKEL (reference sequence). Trimming stripped 3 bases from V and 1 base from J, with 10 bases between. CDR3 sequence reads: CASSQPGGSYNEQFF. The part of the CDR3 DNA that was read is TGTGCCAGCAGCCAGCCGGGTGGGTCCTACAATGAG.